This record looks at one TCR beta chain sequence and its context. Its antigen is unknown. No base qualities exist here, and no much larger clone lies one base off it. This sample was taken from a study of CD8+ T cells in alopecia areata (dated by TCRdb to about 2018). Looking at the study overall: The treated patients, all with moderate-to-severe alopecia areata, were enrolled in an open-label pilot trial of oral tofacitinib given at 5 to 10 mg twice daily. Patients stayed on tofacitinib for 6 to 18 months and then had 6 months of follow-up off drug so that delayed response and recurrence could be assessed. The study used high-throughput TCRbeta sequencing to examine T cell clonal expansion in alopecia areata, in both the C3H/HeJ mouse model and human patients. In humans, TCRbeta sequencing was performed on scalp tissue and on sorted CD4+ and CD8+ peripheral blood T cells from healthy controls and from patients with patchy or totalis/universalis alopecia areata. Biopsies were taken from tofacitinib-treated patients at baseline and again at 4 and 24 weeks into treatment, and several of those patients also had a later scalp biopsy. Scalp clonality was compared across normal scalp (n=4), patchy alopecia areata scalp (n=8), and alopecia totalis/universalis scalp (n=8). RNA was extracted with the PAXgene miRNA kit for fixed scalp, the miRNeasy kit for PBMCs, and the RNeasy kit for mouse skin. TCRbeta CDR3 regions were amplified by immunoSEQ multiplex PCR with 35 Vbeta forward and 13 Jbeta reverse primers.

V is trimmed back by 1 base and J by 2 bases, and the junction contains 17 bases that no gene match accounts for. CDR1 and CDR2 (MNHNS, SASEGT) derive from the germline V gene. Its CDR3 holds 19 amino acids, cysteine through phenylalanine. Just CDR3 DNA is preserved here, 57 bases in frame from base 1. Study-wide findings and limitations: Compared with mice, TCR sequences shared between patients were less clear, possibly partly because of HLA diversity across the patient population. Resident alphabeta T cells in normal human skin are also sequenced, complicating scalp TCR repertoire analysis, unlike mouse skin dominated by gammadelta T cells. Lesional scalp, especially in alopecia totalis/universalis, showed higher clonality and more expanded CD8+ clones than normal scalp, suggesting antigenic drive.

The label giving this sample's time point can be read as: baseline before oral tofacitinib. Lesional scalp punch biopsies and peripheral blood were collected from alopecia areata patients. After PBMCs were isolated by density centrifugation and stained for CD3, CD4 and CD8, a FACSAria was used to sort CD4+ and CD8+ T cells. Library preparation employed the immunoSEQ multiplex PCR assay. RNA was extracted from all samples and reverse transcribed into cDNA as template for TCR sequencing. SuperScript III was used to make first-strand cDNA, primed with a 2:1 mix of oligo-dT and random hexamers. A synthetic immune receptor repertoire was used to assess amplification bias, and residual bias was removed computationally. From the authors' description of their analysis: Raw reads were preprocessed for error removal, and CDR3 was defined according to IMGT conventions as running from the conserved cysteine to phenylalanine. Clonality was computed as 1 minus the Shannon entropy, with the entropy normalized by log2 of the number of productive unique TCRs. Whether scalp clones were CD4 or CD8 was inferred by matching scalp TCRbeta sequences against CD4 and CD8 repertoires sorted from blood. TCRdb's version of the immuneACCESS table is confined to in-frame rearrangements and falls short of the full clone set. An unresolved V gene accounts for under half of the shortfall where checked; the remainder is of unknown origin. Clonal size and the V and J genes are those of that table, whereas D and trimming came from the DNA. This sample has 100,000 to 150,000 clones in its table, and approximately 58% of those were observed once. Of the sample, 4.5% falls within the top ten clones.

Recombination connected TRBV6-1 to TRBJ2-7, with 7 bases aligning to TRBD1. This clonotype was sampled from a human donor with alopecia areata. Sample: CD4+ T cells sorted from blood, taken at week 0. The encoded CDR3 is CASSEVNPGFQGDPYEQYF. The nucleotide sequence is TGTGCCAGCAGTGAAGTAAATCCCGGTTTCCAGGGGGACCCCTACGAGCAGTACTTC.